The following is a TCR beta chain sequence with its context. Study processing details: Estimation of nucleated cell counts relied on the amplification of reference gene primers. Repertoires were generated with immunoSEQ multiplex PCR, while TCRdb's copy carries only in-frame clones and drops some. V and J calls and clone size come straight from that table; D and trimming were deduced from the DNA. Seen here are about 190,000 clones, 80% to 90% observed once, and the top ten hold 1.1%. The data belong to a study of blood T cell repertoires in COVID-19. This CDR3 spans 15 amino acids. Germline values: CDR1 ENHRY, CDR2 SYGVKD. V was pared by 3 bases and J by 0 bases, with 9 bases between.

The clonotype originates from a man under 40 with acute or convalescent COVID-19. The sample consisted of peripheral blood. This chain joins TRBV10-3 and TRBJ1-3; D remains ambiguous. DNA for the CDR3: TGTGCCATCAGTGAAAACGGGGTCTCTGGAAACACCATATATTTT. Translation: CAISENGVSGNTIYF.